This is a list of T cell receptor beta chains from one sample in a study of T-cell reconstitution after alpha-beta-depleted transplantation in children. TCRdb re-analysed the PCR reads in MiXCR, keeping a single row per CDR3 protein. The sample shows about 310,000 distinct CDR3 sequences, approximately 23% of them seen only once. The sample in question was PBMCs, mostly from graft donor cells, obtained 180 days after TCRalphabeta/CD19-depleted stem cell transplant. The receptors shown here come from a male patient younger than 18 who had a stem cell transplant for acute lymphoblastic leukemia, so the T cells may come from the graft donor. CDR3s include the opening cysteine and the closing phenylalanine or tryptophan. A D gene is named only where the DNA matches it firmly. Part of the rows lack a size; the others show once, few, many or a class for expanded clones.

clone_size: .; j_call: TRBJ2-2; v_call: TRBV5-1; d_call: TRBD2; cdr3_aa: CASSSNNLAGVVGELFF; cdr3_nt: TGCGCCAGCAGCTCGAATAATCTAGCGGGAGTTGTCGGGGAGCTGTTTTTT
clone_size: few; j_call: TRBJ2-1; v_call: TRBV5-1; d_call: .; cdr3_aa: CASSLGVAALYNEQFF; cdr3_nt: TGCGCCAGCAGCTTGGGGGTAGCGGCCCTCTACAATGAGCAGTTCTTC
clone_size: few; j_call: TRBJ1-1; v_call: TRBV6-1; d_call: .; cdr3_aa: CASSRRFDTEAFF; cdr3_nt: TGTGCCAGCAGTCGGCGGTTCGACACTGAAGCTTTCTTT
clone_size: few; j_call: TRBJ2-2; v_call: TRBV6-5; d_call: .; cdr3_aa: CASSYQTVNTGELFF; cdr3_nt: TGTGCCAGCAGTTATCAGACAGTGAACACCGGGGAGCTGTTTTTT
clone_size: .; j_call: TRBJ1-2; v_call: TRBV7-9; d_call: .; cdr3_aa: CAGGPRGVYGYTF; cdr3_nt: TGTGCCGGCGGTCCTCGCGGGGTCTATGGCTACACCTTC
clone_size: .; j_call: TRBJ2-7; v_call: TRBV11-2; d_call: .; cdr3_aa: CASSLVGLVAEQYF; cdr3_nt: TGTGCCAGCAGCTTAGTGGGCCTAGTGGCCGAGCAGTACTTC
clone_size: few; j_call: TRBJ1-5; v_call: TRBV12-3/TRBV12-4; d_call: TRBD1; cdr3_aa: CASSFSPGQGVQPQHF; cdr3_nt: TGTGCCAGCAGTTTCTCGCCGGGACAGGGGGTACAGCCCCAGCATTTT
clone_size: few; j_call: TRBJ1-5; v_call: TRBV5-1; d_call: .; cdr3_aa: CASSFRPNQPQHF; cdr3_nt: TGCGCCAGCAGCTTCCGGCCCAATCAGCCCCAGCATTTT
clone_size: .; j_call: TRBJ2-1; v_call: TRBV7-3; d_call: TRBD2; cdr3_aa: CASSFKLAGSSYNEQFF; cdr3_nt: TGTGCCAGCAGCTTCAAACTAGCGGGGAGCTCCTACAATGAGCAGTTCTTC
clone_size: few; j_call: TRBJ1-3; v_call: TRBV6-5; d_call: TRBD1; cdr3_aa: CASSYGQALPGNTIYF; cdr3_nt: TGTGCCAGCAGTTACGGACAGGCTTTGCCTGGAAACACCATATATTTT
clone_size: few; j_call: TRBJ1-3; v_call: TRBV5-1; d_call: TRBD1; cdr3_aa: CASSLAGGGNTIYF; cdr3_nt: TGCGCCAGCAGCTTGGCAGGGGGTGGAAACACCATATATTTT
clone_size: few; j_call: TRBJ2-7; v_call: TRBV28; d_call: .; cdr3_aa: CASSFARDMSSYEQYF; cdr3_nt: TGTGCCAGCAGTTTCGCCCGGGACATGAGCTCCTACGAGCAGTACTTC
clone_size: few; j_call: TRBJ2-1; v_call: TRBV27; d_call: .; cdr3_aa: CASSLGASGYNEQFF; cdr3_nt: TGTGCCAGCAGTTTAGGGGCTTCTGGGTACAATGAGCAGTTCTTC